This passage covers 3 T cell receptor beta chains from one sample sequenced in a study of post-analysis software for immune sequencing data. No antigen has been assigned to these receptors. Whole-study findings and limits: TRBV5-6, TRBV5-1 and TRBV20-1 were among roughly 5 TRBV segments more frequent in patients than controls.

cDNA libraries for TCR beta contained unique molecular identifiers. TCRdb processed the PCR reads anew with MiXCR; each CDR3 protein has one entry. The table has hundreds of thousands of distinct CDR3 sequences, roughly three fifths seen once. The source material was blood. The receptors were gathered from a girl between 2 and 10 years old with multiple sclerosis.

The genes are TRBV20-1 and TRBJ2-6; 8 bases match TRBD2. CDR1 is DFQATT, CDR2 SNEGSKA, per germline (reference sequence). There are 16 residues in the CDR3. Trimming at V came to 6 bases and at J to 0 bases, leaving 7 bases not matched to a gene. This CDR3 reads CSAAGREPSGANVLTF. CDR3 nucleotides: TGCAGTGCGGCCGGGAGGGAACCCTCTGGGGCCAACGTCCTGACTTTC.

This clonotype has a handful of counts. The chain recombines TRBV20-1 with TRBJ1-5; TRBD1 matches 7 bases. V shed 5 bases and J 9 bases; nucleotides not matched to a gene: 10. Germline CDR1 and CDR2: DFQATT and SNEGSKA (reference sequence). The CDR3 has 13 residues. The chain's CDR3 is CSASQGEPGPQHF. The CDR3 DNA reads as TGCAGTGCTTCTCAGGGGGAACCTGGGCCCCAGCATTTT.

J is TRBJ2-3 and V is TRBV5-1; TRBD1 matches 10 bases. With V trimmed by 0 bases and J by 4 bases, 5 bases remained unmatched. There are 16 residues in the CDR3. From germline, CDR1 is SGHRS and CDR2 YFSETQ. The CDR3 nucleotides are TGCGCCAGCAGCTTGGACGGGACAGGGGTCCCAGATACGCAGTATTTT. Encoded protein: CASSLDGTGVPDTQYF.